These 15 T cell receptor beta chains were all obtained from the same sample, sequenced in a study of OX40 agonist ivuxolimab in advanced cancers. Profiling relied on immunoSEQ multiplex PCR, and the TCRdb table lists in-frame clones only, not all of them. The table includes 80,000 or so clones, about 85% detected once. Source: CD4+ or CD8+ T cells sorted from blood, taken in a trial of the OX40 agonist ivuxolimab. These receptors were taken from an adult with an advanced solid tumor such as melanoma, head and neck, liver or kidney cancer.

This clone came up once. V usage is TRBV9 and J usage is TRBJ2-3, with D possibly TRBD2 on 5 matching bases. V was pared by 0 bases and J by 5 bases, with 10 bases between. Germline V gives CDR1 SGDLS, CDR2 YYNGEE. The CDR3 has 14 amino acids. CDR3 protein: CASSVGGLEDTQYF. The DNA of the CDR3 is TGTGCCAGCAGCGTAGGAGGGTTGGAAGATACGCAGTATTTT.

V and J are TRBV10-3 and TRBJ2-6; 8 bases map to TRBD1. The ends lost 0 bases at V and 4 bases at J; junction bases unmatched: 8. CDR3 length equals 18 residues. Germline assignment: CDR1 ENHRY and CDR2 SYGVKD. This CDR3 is CAISESDRVPLGANVLTF. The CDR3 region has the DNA TGTGCCATCAGTGAGTCGGACAGGGTCCCTTTAGGGGCCAACGTCCTGACTTTC.

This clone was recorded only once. The CDR3 region is CSVSEGQGTQYF. CDR3 sequence (DNA): TGCAGCGTTAGTGAGGGACAGGGGACCCAGTACTTC. The chain carries TRBV29-1 and TRBJ2-5; 9 nucleotides align to TRBD1. The germline CDR1 and CDR2 sequences are SQVTM and ANQGSEA. This CDR3 is 12 amino acids long. Germline trimming cut 5 bases from V and 7 bases from J; bases unmatched to any gene: 5.

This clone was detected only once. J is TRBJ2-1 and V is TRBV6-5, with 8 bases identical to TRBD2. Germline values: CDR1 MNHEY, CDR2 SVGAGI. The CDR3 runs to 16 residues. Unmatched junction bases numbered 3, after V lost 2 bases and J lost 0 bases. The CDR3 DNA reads TGTGCCAGCAGTTACGCGGGGGGCAACTCCTACAATGAGCAGTTCTTC. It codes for CASSYAGGNSYNEQFF.

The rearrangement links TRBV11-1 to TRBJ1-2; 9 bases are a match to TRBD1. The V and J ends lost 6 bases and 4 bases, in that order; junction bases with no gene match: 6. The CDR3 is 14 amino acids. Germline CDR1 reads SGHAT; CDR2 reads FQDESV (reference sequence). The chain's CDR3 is CASSSDRGAYGYTF. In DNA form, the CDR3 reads TGTGCCAGCAGTTCGGACAGGGGTGCCTATGGCTACACCTTC.

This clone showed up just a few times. The CDR3, as DNA: TGTGCCAGTAGGGGAGCCCGTTATGGCTACACCTTC. Translation: CASRGARYGYTF. The V gene is TRBV19, the J gene TRBJ1-2; D call uncertain. V dropped 6 bases and J dropped 5 bases, with 10 bases sitting between them. The CDR3 runs 12 residues. The germline gives CDR1 LNHDA, CDR2 SQIVND (reference sequence).

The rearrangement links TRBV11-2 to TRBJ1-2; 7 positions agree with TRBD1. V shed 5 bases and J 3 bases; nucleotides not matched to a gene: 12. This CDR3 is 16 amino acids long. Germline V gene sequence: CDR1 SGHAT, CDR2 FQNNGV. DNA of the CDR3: TGTGCCAGCAGCCCTCCTCCAGCCGACAGGGACTATGGCTACACCTTC. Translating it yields CASSPPPADRDYGYTF.

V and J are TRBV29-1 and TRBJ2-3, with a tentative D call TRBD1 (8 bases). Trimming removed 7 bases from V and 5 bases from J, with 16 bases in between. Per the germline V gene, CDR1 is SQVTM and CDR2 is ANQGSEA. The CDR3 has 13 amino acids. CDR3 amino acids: CSGGRQGIDTQYF. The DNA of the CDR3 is TGCAGCGGCGGGAGACAGGGGATAGATACGCAGTATTTT.

The CDR3 sequence is CASSQEGWGQGTYEQYF. The CDR3 region has the DNA TGTGCCAGCAGCCAAGAGGGTTGGGGACAGGGAACCTACGAGCAGTACTTC. V gene TRBV4-2 combines with J gene TRBJ2-7; 9 bases fit TRBD1. The CDR3 runs 17 residues. V was clipped by 0 bases and J by 2 bases; unmatched bases: 8. Germline V CDR1 and CDR2: LGHNA, YNFKEQ.

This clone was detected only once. CDR3 amino acids: CASSLLTDEAFF. CDR3 coding DNA: TGTGCCAGCTCACTACTGACGGATGAAGCTTTCTTT. V and J are TRBV18 and TRBJ1-1; D remains unclear. V lost 4 bases, J lost 7 bases, and 10 bases lay in between. Germline lookup yields CDR1 KGHSH and CDR2 LQKENI. The CDR3 consists of 12 residues.

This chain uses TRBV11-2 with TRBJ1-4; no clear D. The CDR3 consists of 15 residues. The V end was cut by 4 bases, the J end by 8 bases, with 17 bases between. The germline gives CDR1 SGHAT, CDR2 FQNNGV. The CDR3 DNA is TGTGCCAGCAGCTCCTTTCAGGAATCCGACGAAAAACTGTTTTTT. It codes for CASSSFQESDEKLFF.

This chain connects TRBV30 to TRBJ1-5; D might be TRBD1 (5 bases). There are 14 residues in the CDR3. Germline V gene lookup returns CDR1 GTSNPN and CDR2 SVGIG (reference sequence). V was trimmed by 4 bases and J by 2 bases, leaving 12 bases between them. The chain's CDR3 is CAWTRGGGNQPQHF. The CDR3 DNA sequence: TGTGCCTGGACACGAGGAGGGGGCAATCAGCCCCAGCATTTT.

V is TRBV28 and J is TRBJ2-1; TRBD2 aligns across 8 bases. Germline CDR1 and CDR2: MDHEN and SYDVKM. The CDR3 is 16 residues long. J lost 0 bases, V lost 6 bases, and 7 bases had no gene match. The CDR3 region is CASRLSGASSYNEQFF. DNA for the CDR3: TGTGCCAGCAGACTTAGCGGGGCAAGCTCCTACAATGAGCAGTTCTTC.

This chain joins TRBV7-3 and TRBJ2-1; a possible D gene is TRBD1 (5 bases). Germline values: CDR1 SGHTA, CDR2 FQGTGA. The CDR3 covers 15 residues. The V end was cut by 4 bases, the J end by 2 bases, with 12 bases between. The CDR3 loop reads CASSWGSAAYNEQFF. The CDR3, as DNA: TGTGCCAGCAGCTGGGGCTCTGCAGCCTACAATGAGCAGTTCTTC.

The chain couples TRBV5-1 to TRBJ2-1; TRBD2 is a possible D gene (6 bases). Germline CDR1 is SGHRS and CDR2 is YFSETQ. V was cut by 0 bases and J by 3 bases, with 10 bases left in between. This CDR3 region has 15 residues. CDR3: CASSLGSGSYNEQFF. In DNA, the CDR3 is TGCGCCAGCAGCTTGGGCTCCGGGAGCTACAATGAGCAGTTCTTC.